This T cell receptor (beta chain) is drawn from a study of shared clonotypes between healthy human individuals. Looking at the study overall: The donor group consisted of two women and a few men, aged 18 to 49.

Trimming removed 0 bases from V and 2 bases from J, with 7 bases in between. The CDR3 has 14 residues. Germline loops: CDR1 SGHRS, CDR2 YFSETQ. The method was immunoSEQ multiplex PCR; TCRdb's version includes in-frame clones alone and lacks a portion of them. The sample includes 850,000 to 1,200,000 clones, 65% to 75% of them seen just once. Findings and limits, study-wide: A few donors held approximately 4.5% of naive CD4 clonotypes in common. Blood alone was sampled, and tissue repertoires likely differ.

A remark on this clone: Its antigen is still unknown. The same CDR3 can be traced to other DNA sequences in this sample.

The sequencing sample was made of memory CD4+ T cells sorted from blood. As to subset: CD45RA-negative fraction. The rearrangement joins TRBV5-1 to TRBJ2-3; D is undetermined. The receptor was derived from a man aged 18 to 29 in good health. CDR3 protein: CASSLASVTDTQYF. The CDR3 DNA is TGCGCCAGCAGCTTGGCCTCAGTCACAGATACGCAGTATTTT. The complete variable domain, with remaining parts taken from reference TRBV5-1 and TRBJ2-3, reads KAGVTQTPRYLIKTRGQQVTLSCSPISGHRSVSWYQQTPGQGLQFLFEYFSETQRNKGNFPGRFSGRQFSNSRSEMNVSTLELGDSALYLCASSLASVTDTQYFGPGTRLTVL.